This T cell receptor (beta chain) appears in the sequencing data of a study of human T cells and chemical hapten exposure. Unique molecular identifiers were linked by the library to individual cDNA molecules. Using its own MiXCR run on the RACE reads, TCRdb lists one record per CDR3 protein. The sample lists some 93,000 distinct CDR3 sequences, around 8.8% seen once, with about 3.1% in the top ten. This sample's time point: healthy volunteer bleed at 2 weeks. The authors' total RNA extraction used unfractionated whole blood. The CDR3 is made up of 15 amino acids. Unmatched junction bases numbered 9, after V lost 4 bases and J lost 7 bases. CDR1 is MGHRA and CDR2 is YSYEKL in the germline V gene.

The V and J genes are TRBV4-1 and TRBJ2-7; 11 bases match TRBD2. This receptor was obtained from a female donor in good health. Some clones in this sample may be carry-over from other donors' samples. Sequenced input: whole blood. CDR3 protein: CASSPMLAGGREQYF. The CDR3 DNA follows: TGCGCCAGCAGCCCGATGTTAGCGGGAGGGCGAGAGCAGTACTTC.